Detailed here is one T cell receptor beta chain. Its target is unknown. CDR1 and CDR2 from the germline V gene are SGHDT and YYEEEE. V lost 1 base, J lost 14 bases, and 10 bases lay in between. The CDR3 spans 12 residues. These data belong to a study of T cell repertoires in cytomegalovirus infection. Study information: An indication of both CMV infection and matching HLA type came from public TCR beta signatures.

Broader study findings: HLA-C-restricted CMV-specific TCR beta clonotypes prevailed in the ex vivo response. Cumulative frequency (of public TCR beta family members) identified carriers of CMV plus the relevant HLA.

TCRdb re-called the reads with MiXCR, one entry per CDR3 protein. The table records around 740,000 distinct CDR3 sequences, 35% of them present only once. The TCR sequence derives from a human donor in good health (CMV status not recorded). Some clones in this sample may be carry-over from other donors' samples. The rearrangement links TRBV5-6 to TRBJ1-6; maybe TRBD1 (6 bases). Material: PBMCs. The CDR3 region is CASSLQQGTLHF. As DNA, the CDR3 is TGTGCCAGCAGCTTGCAACAGGGAACCCTCCACTTT.